This T cell receptor beta chain came from a study of T cell responses to AZD1222 COVID-19 vaccine. Study-wide background: Pooling of second doses given at about 4 or about 12 weeks was done.

Sequencing was performed with immunoSEQ multiplex PCR; in TCRdb, only in-frame clones are kept and a portion is missing. Of 150,000 to 200,000 clones in the sample, over 75% were seen once. The junction had 10 bases not matched to a gene; V was cut back by 0 bases and J by 2 bases. Per the germline V gene, CDR1 is LGHNA and CDR2 is YSLEER. The CDR3 is 19 amino acids. Note on this clone: Its specificity is not known.

Overall study results and limits: Spike-specific TCR breadth and depth were elevated following two AZD1222 doses. Donors, mostly white British, included more females; clonal diversity was possibly underestimated.

This TCR derives from an adult in good health. J is TRBJ2-7 and V is TRBV4-3; 13 bases fit TRBD2. The sequencing here drew on peripheral blood, taken on day 0 of AZD1222 vaccination. As DNA, the CDR3 is TGCGCCAGCAGCCAAGATCCCCCGACTAGCGGGGGGAAACCCTACGAGCAGTACTTC. Protein: CASSQDPPTSGGKPYEQYF.